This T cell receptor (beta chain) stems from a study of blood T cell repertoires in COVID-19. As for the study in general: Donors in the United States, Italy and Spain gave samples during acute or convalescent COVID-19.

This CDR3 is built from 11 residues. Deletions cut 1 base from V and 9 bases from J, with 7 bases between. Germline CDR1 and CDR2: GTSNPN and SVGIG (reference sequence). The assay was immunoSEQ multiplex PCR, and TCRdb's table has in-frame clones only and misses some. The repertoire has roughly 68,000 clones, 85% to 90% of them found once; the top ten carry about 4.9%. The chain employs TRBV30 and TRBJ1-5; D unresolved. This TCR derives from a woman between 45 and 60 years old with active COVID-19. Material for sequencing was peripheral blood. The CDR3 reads CAWSAPGPQHF. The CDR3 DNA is TGTGCCTGGAGTGCCCCAGGGCCCCAGCATTTT.